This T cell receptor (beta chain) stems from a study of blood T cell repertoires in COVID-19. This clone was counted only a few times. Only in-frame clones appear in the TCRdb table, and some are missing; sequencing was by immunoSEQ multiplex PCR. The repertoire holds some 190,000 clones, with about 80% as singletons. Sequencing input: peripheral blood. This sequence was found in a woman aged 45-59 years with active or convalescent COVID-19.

The CDR3 region is CASSVTGGRSYEQYF. Written as DNA, the CDR3 is TGTGCCAGCAGTGTGACAGGGGGCAGATCCTACGAGCAGTACTTC. The chain uses TRBV25-1 and TRBJ2-7, with 10 bases aligning to TRBD1. V lost 4 bases and J lost 1; bases outside the gene matches: 4. Germline lookup yields CDR1 MGHDK and CDR2 SYGVNS. The CDR3 is made up of 15 amino acids.